Listed below are T cell receptor beta chains from one sample, sequenced in a study of shared clonotypes between healthy human individuals. Sequencing used immunoSEQ multiplex PCR; TCRdb keeps in-frame clones, though not all of them. The sample lists about 1.9 million clones, 93% occurring once. Sequenced sample: naive CD8+ T cells from PBMCs. Receptors were obtained from a man younger than 30 in good health. Some clones in this sample may be carry-over from other donors' samples. Each CDR3 is given with its conserved first and last residue. D genes are given only for firm matches. The size field is filled for only some rows; it gives once, few, many or a size class.

j_call d_call clone_size v_call cdr3_aa cdr3_nt
TRBJ1-4 . . TRBV7-2 CASSTRDGLNEKLFF TGTGCCAGCAGCACCAGGGACGGACTTAATGAAAAACTGTTTTTT
TRBJ2-1 TRBD1 . TRBV14 CASSSRDRGSTEQFF TGTGCCAGCAGCTCCCGGGACAGGGGATCGACTGAGCAGTTCTTC
TRBJ1-4 . . TRBV5-6 CASSLIRGATNEKLFF TGTGCCAGCAGCTTAATCAGGGGTGCAACTAATGAAAAACTGTTTTTT
TRBJ2-5 TRBD2 . TRBV9 CASSALGGTSGRIRETQYF TGTGCCAGCAGCGCCCTTGGGGGTACTAGCGGGAGGATTCGGGAGACCCAGTACTTC
TRBJ1-1 . . TRBV9 CASSLGTARTEAFF TGTGCCAGCAGCCTGGGGACCGCTCGGACTGAAGCTTTCTTT
TRBJ2-2 . once TRBV5-1 CASSSVRVKNTGELFF TGCGCCAGCAGCTCGGTTAGGGTCAAAAACACCGGGGAGCTGTTTTTT
TRBJ2-7 . . TRBV4-2 CASSLKKGTREQYF TGTGCCAGCAGCCTTAAGAAGGGAACTAGGGAGCAGTACTTC
TRBJ2-7 . once TRBV6-5 CASSPEVGTYEQYF TGTGCCAGCAGCCCCGAGGTAGGAACCTACGAGCAGTACTTC
TRBJ2-5 TRBD1 . TRBV13 CASSLRGQQETQYF TGTGCCAGCAGCTTGAGGGGACAGCAAGAGACCCAGTACTTC
TRBJ2-1 TRBD1 . TRBV7-6 CASSLVGGGTGYNEQFF TGTGCCAGCAGCTTAGTAGGAGGAGGGACAGGCTACAATGAGCAGTTCTTC
TRBJ2-2 TRBD2 . TRBV7-9 CASSVGLAGSGELFF TGTGCCAGCAGCGTGGGACTAGCGGGATCCGGGGAGCTGTTTTTT
TRBJ2-3 TRBD1 . TRBV18 CASSPSGQGAIDTDTQYF TGTGCCAGCTCACCGTCCGGACAGGGGGCAATTGACACAGATACGCAGTATTTT
TRBJ1-2 TRBD1 . TRBV4-1 CASSPRDRVRGYTF TGCGCCAGCAGCCCTAGGGACAGGGTGCGTGGCTACACCTTC
TRBJ2-2 . . TRBV5-1 CASSFGAGELFF TGCGCCAGCAGCTTTGGCGCCGGGGAGCTGTTTTTT
TRBJ2-3 TRBD2 . TRBV9 CASSVSGPDTDTQYF TGTGCCAGCAGCGTTAGCGGGCCTGACACAGATACGCAGTATTTT
TRBJ2-5 TRBD2 once TRBV27 CASSRLAGGRETQYF TGTGCCAGCAGCAGACTAGCGGGAGGTAGAGAGACCCAGTACTTC
TRBJ1-4 . . TRBV9 CASSVEGANEKLFF TGTGCCAGCAGCGTAGAGGGGGCTAATGAAAAACTGTTTTTT
TRBJ1-1 . . TRBV11-3 CASSLFWNTEAFF TGTGCCAGCAGCTTGTTCTGGAACACTGAAGCTTTCTTT
TRBJ1-2 . once TRBV10-3 CAISESRSRPYGYTF TGTGCCATCAGTGAGTCCAGGTCCCGACCCTATGGCTACACCTTC
TRBJ2-5 . . TRBV5-1 CASSLYGRGSRETQYF TGCGCCAGCAGCTTGTACGGCAGGGGTTCACGAGAGACCCAGTACTTC
TRBJ2-5 . . TRBV7-9 CASSEEGLWETQYF TGTGCCAGCAGCGAAGAGGGTTTATGGGAGACCCAGTACTTC
TRBJ1-5 TRBD1 . TRBV28 CASSSSRDRAPQSNQPQHF TGTGCCAGCAGTTCTTCCCGGGACAGGGCCCCTCAAAGCAATCAGCCCCAGCATTTT
TRBJ2-7 TRBD1 . TRBV2 CASSRAKTGRSYEQYF TGTGCCAGCAGTCGTGCGAAGACAGGGCGCTCCTACGAGCAGTACTTC
TRBJ1-5 TRBD1 . TRBV27 CASSKTRQGPDQPQHF TGTGCCAGCAGTAAGACTCGACAGGGTCCTGATCAGCCCCAGCATTTT
TRBJ2-5 . . TRBV5-4 CASSWEAGVRQETQYF TGTGCCAGCAGCTGGGAGGCTGGTGTCCGACAAGAGACCCAGTACTTC
TRBJ2-7 . . TRBV19 CASTGSSYEQYF TGTGCCAGTACTGGGAGCTCCTACGAGCAGTACTTC
TRBJ2-5 . once TRBV15 CATSRSGRPAETQYF TGTGCCACCAGCAGGTCGGGACGGCCTGCGGAGACCCAGTACTTC
TRBJ2-1 . . TRBV9 CASSVGGSSSYNEQFF TGTGCCAGCAGCGTAGGAGGAAGCAGCTCCTACAATGAGCAGTTCTTC
TRBJ2-7 . . TRBV2 CASSDRDGTYEQYF TGTGCCAGCAGTGACCGGGACGGTACCTACGAGCAGTACTTC
TRBJ2-7 . . TRBV2 CASSAGGQFYEQYF TGTGCCAGCTCCGCCGGGGGTCAGTTCTACGAGCAGTACTTC